One and the same sample provided the 19 T cell receptor beta chains below, sequenced in a study of cytotoxic CD8 clonotypes in ibrutinib-treated CLL. TCRdb keeps only in-frame clones here, not all; method: immunoSEQ multiplex PCR. The sample shows some 130,000 clones, about three quarters of them seen only once. The sequencing here drew on PBMCs, taken after 24 months of ibrutinib treatment. Receptor source: a human donor with chronic lymphocytic leukemia.

The genes are TRBV6-6 and TRBJ1-1; the match to TRBD1 covers 7 bases. The CDR3 consists of 14 residues. Germline assignment: CDR1 MNHNY and CDR2 SVGAGI (reference sequence). The J segment lost 1 base and the V segment lost 5 bases, leaving 4 bases of the junction unmatched. CDR3 bases: TGTGCCAGCAGTACCAGGACAGGGAACACTGAAGCTTTCTTT. Its protein is CASSTRTGNTEAFF.

This chain connects TRBV18 to TRBJ1-5; D not resolved. CDR1 and CDR2 (germline): KGHSH, LQKENI. Trimming cost V 2 bases and J 4 bases, with 12 bases left between them. The CDR3 has 15 amino acids. Here the CDR3 reads CASSPIAGGNQPQHF. CDR3 bases: TGTGCCAGCTCACCAATAGCAGGTGGGAATCAGCCCCAGCATTTT.

The chain employs TRBV6-1 and TRBJ2-3; TRBD2 might be the D (7 bases). Between the trimmed V and J ends, which lost 6 bases and 6 bases, there was a span of 13 bases. The CDR3 totals 13 residues. Germline lookup yields CDR1 MNHNS and CDR2 SASEGT. This chain's CDR3 is CASRSEGGDTQYF. The DNA for the CDR3 is TGTGCCAGCAGAAGTGAGGGGGGGGATACGCAGTATTTT.

In this sample, this clone turned up many times. The J gene is TRBJ1-2, the V gene TRBV19; 7 bases are a match to TRBD1. The CDR3 covers 15 residues. V gave up 3 bases and J gave up 5 bases; unmatched junction bases: 9. Looked up from germline, CDR1 is LNHDA and CDR2 is SQIVND (reference sequence). The CDR3 bases are TGTGCCAGTAGTATCGTAACCGGGACAGTATATGGCTACACCTTC. As protein: CASSIVTGTVYGYTF.

The J gene is TRBJ2-2, the V gene TRBV5-1; D is tentatively TRBD1 or TRBD2 (5 bases each). Trimming removed 5 bases from V and 5 bases from J, with 13 bases in between. CDR1 is SGHRS, CDR2 YFSETQ, per germline. The CDR3 consists of 14 residues. The CDR3 DNA is TGCGCCAGCAGGAGGGGCTCGGGAACCGGGGAGCTGTTTTTT. This translates into CASRRGSGTGELFF.

This clone was seen at least ten times. The chain couples TRBV18 to TRBJ1-4; D gene uncertain. Between the trimmed V and J ends, which lost 5 bases and 5 bases, there was a span of 12 bases. The CDR3 runs 14 residues. Germline loops: CDR1 KGHSH, CDR2 LQKENI. As DNA, the CDR3 is TGTGCCAGCTCAACCACCACACAGAATGAAAAACTGTTTTTT. This sequence encodes CASSTTTQNEKLFF.

The V and J genes are TRBV21-1 and TRBJ2-7; the table calls TRBD1, which could not be checked here. TRBV21-1 corresponds to a pseudogene. There are 15 residues in the CDR3. The CDR3 loop reads CASIPNRGPSYEQYF. The DNA of the CDR3 is TGTGCCAGCATACCCAACAGGGGTCCCTCCTACGAGCAGTACTTC.

The chain combines TRBV11-1 with TRBJ2-1, with no clear D. The V end lost 5 bases, the J end lost 2 bases, and 10 bases lay between the germline ends. The germline V gene encodes CDR1 SGHAT and CDR2 FQDESV (reference sequence). This CDR3 is built from 14 residues. The DNA of the CDR3 is TGTGCCAGCAGCCCCGGGCAGACCTACAATGAGCAGTTCTTC. It specifies CASSPGQTYNEQFF. Drawing the rest from reference TRBV11-1 and TRBJ2-1, the complete variable domain is EAEVAQSPRYKITEKSQAVAFWCDPISGHATLYWYRQILGQGPELLVQFQDESVVDDSQLPKDRFSAERLKGVDSTLKIQPAELGDSAMYLCASSPGQTYNEQFFGPGTRLTVL.

The chain couples TRBV6-5 to TRBJ1-1, with D unclear. V was cut by 4 bases and J by 0 bases, with 9 bases left in between. CDR3 length: 14 residues. Germline lookup yields CDR1 MNHEY and CDR2 SVGAGI. CDR3 DNA sequence: TGTGCCAGCAGTTTCCAGAGCATGAACACTGAAGCTTTCTTT. This translates into CASSFQSMNTEAFF.

The chain joins TRBV5-1 to TRBJ2-1; D perhaps matches TRBD2 (6 bases). Per germline, CDR1 SGHRS and CDR2 YFSETQ. V was cut by 4 bases and J by 6 bases, with 17 bases left in between. CDR3 length: 15 amino acids. Written as DNA, the CDR3 is TGCGCCAGCAGCCCTAACAGACTAGGTTCCAATGAGCAGTTCTTC. Protein: CASSPNRLGSNEQFF.

The sample holds one count of this clone. The chain combines TRBV9 with TRBJ2-7, with D possibly TRBD2 on 5 matching bases. V shed 4 bases and J shed 3 bases, with 14 bases lying between them. Germline loops: CDR1 SGDLS, CDR2 YYNGEE. CDR3 length equals 14 residues. The CDR3: CASSPVGVLYEQYF. CDR3 nucleotides: TGTGCCAGCAGCCCCGTGGGAGTCCTCTACGAGCAGTACTTC. Full variable domain (rest looked up from reference TRBV9 and TRBJ2-7): DSGVTQTPKHLITATGQRVTLRCSPRSGDLSVYWYQQSLDQGLQFLIQYYNGEERAKGNILERFSAQQFPDLHSELNLSSLELGDSALYFCASSPVGVLYEQYFGPGTRLTVT.

The chain employs TRBV4-3 and TRBJ1-4, with 9 bases fitting TRBD1. Trimming at V came to 3 bases and at J to 8 bases, leaving 10 bases not matched to a gene. This CDR3 comprises 16 residues. Germline V gives CDR1 LGHNA, CDR2 YSLEER. The CDR3 loop reads CASSHNRGLRGEKLFF. In nucleotides, the CDR3 is TGCGCCAGCAGCCACAACAGGGGGCTGAGGGGGGAAAAACTGTTTTTT.

This sequence joins TRBV7-9 and TRBJ2-7; D gene uncertain. Germline CDR1 reads SEHNR; CDR2 reads FQNEAQ (reference sequence). The length of the CDR3 is 13 residues. V lost 5 bases and J lost 3, with 11 bases in between. The CDR3 sequence is CASSLGPLYEQYF. The CDR3 nucleotides read TGTGCCAGCAGCCTAGGCCCCCTCTACGAGCAGTACTTC. The complete variable domain, with remaining parts taken from reference TRBV7-9 and TRBJ2-7, reads DTGVSQNPRHKITKRGQNVTFRCDPISEHNRLYWYRQTLGQGPEFLTYFQNEAQLEKSRLLSDRFSAERPKGSFSTLEIQRTEQGDSAMYLCASSLGPLYEQYFGPGTRLTVT.

This clone was seen only a few times. The junction shows a germline mismatch at one end, possibly a read error. The rearrangement uses TRBV5-6 and TRBJ1-3; TRBD1 aligns across 8 bases. Germline loops: CDR1 SGHDT, CDR2 YYEEEE. The CDR3 consists of 13 residues. The CDR3 spells CASSLLPQPTGDF. As DNA, the CDR3 is TGTGCCAGCAGCTTGCTCCCTCAGCCGACAGGGGATTTT.

The chain couples TRBV11-2 to TRBJ1-4; no reliable D call. The CDR3 has 13 residues. Per the germline V gene, CDR1 is SGHAT and CDR2 is FQNNGV. V lost 0 bases and J lost 8, with 7 bases in between. In DNA form, the CDR3 reads TGTGCCAGCAGCTTAGATCTGGGGGAAAAACTGTTTTTT. Amino acid sequence: CASSLDLGEKLFF.

The chain recombines TRBV4-2 with TRBJ1-1, with 8 bases that match TRBD1. Germline CDR1 and CDR2: LGHNA and YNFKEQ. The CDR3 has 15 residues. Trimming cost V 2 bases and J 0 bases; bases outside gene matches: 2. The CDR3 here is CASSQQGALNTEAFF. CDR3 nucleotide sequence: TGTGCCAGCAGCCAACAGGGGGCTTTGAACACTGAAGCTTTCTTT.

The chain employs TRBV7-9 and TRBJ2-7; a weak D match, TRBD2 (5 bases). The germline V gene encodes CDR1 SEHNR and CDR2 FQNEAQ (reference sequence). CDR3 length: 13 residues. The V end was cut by 7 bases, the J end by 0 bases, with 10 bases between. The CDR3 spells CASNPDYSYEQYF. The CDR3 DNA reads TGTGCCAGCAACCCCGACTACTCCTACGAGCAGTACTTC.

This clone has just one count. The rearrangement links TRBV6-6 to TRBJ2-5, with TRBD1 matching over 10 bases. The CDR3 consists of 15 residues. V trimming: 6 bases; J trimming: 5 bases; junction bases outside the gene matches: 9. Germline V lookup: CDR1 MNHNY, CDR2 SVGAGI (reference sequence). CDR3 nucleotides: TGTGCCAGCAGGCCCTGGGACAGGGGTTGGGAGACCCAGTACTTC. Amino acid sequence: CASRPWDRGWETQYF.

The V gene is TRBV28, the J gene TRBJ2-7, with D maybe TRBD2 (7 bases). With 6 bases removed from V and 0 bases from J, the gap between germline ends came to 15 bases. The CDR3 loop spans 15 amino acids. Germline CDR1 reads MDHEN; CDR2 reads SYDVKM. CDR3 nucleotides: TGTGCCAGCAGCCGAGGGGGGGGTAGCTCCTACGAGCAGTACTTC. Protein sequence: CASSRGGGSSYEQYF.